This TCR beta chain was recorded in a study of control samples from healthy donors and cancer patients. The data were produced by immunoSEQ multiplex PCR, yet TCRdb's version contains in-frame clones alone and is incomplete. The top ten hold more than 5.5% of the sample, which has fewer than 90,000 clones, nearly 90% seen once. V dropped 3 bases and J dropped 8 bases, with 9 bases sitting between them. The germline V gene has CDR1 SGHAT and CDR2 FQNNGV. The CDR3 covers 12 residues. The rearrangement joins TRBV11-2 to TRBJ2-3, with D unclear. The sequenced sample was blood. The sequence derives from a woman aged 45 to 65 in good health. The CDR3 DNA is TGTGCCAGCAGCTTTTTAGGTGGTACGCAGTATTTT. Translation gives CASSFLGGTQYF.